Presented here are 24 T cell receptor beta chains from one specimen sequenced in a study of blood T cell repertoires in COVID-19. Method: immunoSEQ multiplex PCR; TCRdb's copy keeps in-frame clones and lacks some. This sample has just over 650,000 clones, with 90% found just once. The sequencing sample was made of peripheral blood. The source of these receptors is a woman aged 18 to 35 with acute or convalescent COVID-19.

The genes are TRBV3-1 (or the pseudogene TRBV3-2) and TRBJ2-5; 7 nucleotides match TRBD1. The CDR3 length is 16 residues. The J segment lost 4 bases and the V segment lost 4 bases, leaving 12 bases of the junction unmatched. Germline V lookup: CDR1 LGHDT, CDR2 YNNKEL (reference sequence). The DNA of the CDR3 is TGTGCCAGCAGCCCTCAGGAACAGGGGTTAAGAGAGACCCAGTACTTC. As protein: CASSPQEQGLRETQYF.

A note on this clone: Because the CDR3's place on the DNA is in doubt, the DNA is left out and the CDR3 is given as listed by TCRdb. The rearrangement joins TRBV11-2 to TRBJ2-1; the table assigns TRBD2, which was not confirmed against the DNA. Germline V CDR1 and CDR2: SGHAT, FQNNGV. The CDR3 length equals 13 residues, ends included. This CDR3 is CASSLVGGGAEFF.

This rearrangement joins TRBV14 to TRBJ1-2; no clear D gene. This CDR3 comprises 13 residues. The V end was cut by 1 base, the J end by 8 bases, with 11 bases between. Germline V gives CDR1 SGHDN, CDR2 FVKESK. This chain's CDR3 is CASSQVVGGGYTF. For the CDR3, the DNA is TGTGCCAGCAGCCAAGTGGTCGGCGGAGGCTACACCTTC.

The chain recombines TRBV7-9 with TRBJ2-1; 12 bases map to TRBD1. J lost 5 bases, V lost 2 bases, and 4 bases had no gene match. Per the germline V gene, CDR1 is SEHNR and CDR2 is FQNEAQ (reference sequence). This CDR3 region has 16 residues. The CDR3 loop reads CASSLFGDRGHNEQFF. CDR3 nucleotides: TGTGCCAGCAGCTTATTTGGGGACAGGGGGCACAATGAGCAGTTCTTC. The full variable domain, completed using reference TRBV7-9 and TRBJ2-1, is DTGVSQNPRHKITKRGQNVTFRCDPISEHNRLYWYRQTLGQGPEFLTYFQNEAQLEKSRLLSDRFSAERPKGSFSTLEIQRTEQGDSAMYLCASSLFGDRGHNEQFFGPGTRLTVL.

This chain joins TRBV12-3 or TRBV12-4 and TRBJ1-5; 8 bases map to TRBD1. The CDR3 has 13 amino acids. The V gene end was trimmed by 6 bases and the J gene end by 2 bases; junction bases not matched to a gene: 0. The CDR3 bases are TGTGCCAGCAGACAGGGGGGCAATCAGCCCCAGCATTTT. The encoded protein is CASRQGGNQPQHF.

This sequence joins TRBV5-6 and TRBJ1-1; a weak D match, TRBD1 (6 bases). The CDR3 runs 14 residues. The V end was cut by 4 bases, the J end by 1 base, with 11 bases between. Germline lookup yields CDR1 SGHDT and CDR2 YYEEEE. The CDR3 here is CASSAQGQNTEAFF. The CDR3 DNA reads as TGTGCCAGCAGCGCTCAGGGACAGAACACTGAAGCTTTCTTT.

The table lists this clone with a few counts. This chain connects TRBV6-6 to TRBJ1-5; D not certain. The germline gives CDR1 MNHNY, CDR2 SVGAGI (reference sequence). The CDR3 spans 15 residues. Trimming took off 6 bases at V and 3 bases at J, with 15 bases between the two ends. For the CDR3, the DNA is TGTGCCAGCAGCTTTCTCGGGTCTATCAATCAGCCCCAGCATTTT. Translation gives CASSFLGSINQPQHF.

The chain is built from TRBV7-9 and TRBJ1-1, with D hard to call. CDR3 length: 15 residues. The germline V gene encodes CDR1 SEHNR and CDR2 FQNEAQ (reference sequence). V was trimmed by 1 base and J by 8 bases, leaving 17 bases between them. The CDR3 protein is CASSLGPPYPSEAFF. The CDR3 DNA sequence: TGTGCCAGCAGCTTAGGCCCACCGTACCCAAGCGAAGCTTTCTTT.

The V and J genes are TRBV9 and TRBJ1-5, with a possible D match to TRBD1 (5 bases). V lost 0 bases to trimming and J lost 7 bases, with 11 bases between them. From germline, CDR1 is SGDLS and CDR2 YYNGEE. This CDR3 has 14 amino acids. CDR3 sequence (DNA): TGTGCCAGCAGCGTAGGAAGGGGTGGACAGCCCCAGCATTTT. This translates into CASSVGRGGQPQHF.

The rearrangement joins TRBV30 to TRBJ2-5; D is uncertain. The length of the CDR3 is 13 residues. Deletions cut 1 base from V and 5 bases from J, with 11 bases between. CDR1 is GTSNPN and CDR2 is SVGIG in the germline V gene (reference sequence). In DNA form, the CDR3 reads TGTGCCTGGAGTGGGCTGGCATGGGAGACCCAGTACTTC. It encodes CAWSGLAWETQYF.

This clone was recorded only once. The gene calls are TRBV7-3 and TRBJ2-3; 7 bases fit TRBD2. Trimming at V came to 2 bases and at J to 4 bases, leaving 6 bases not matched to a gene. Germline CDR1 and CDR2: SGHTA and FQGTGA. The CDR3 length is 15 residues. The CDR3 loop is CASSLLASGSDTQYF. CDR3 in DNA: TGTGCCAGCAGCTTATTGGCTAGCGGTTCAGATACGCAGTATTTT.

V gene TRBV4-1 combines with J gene TRBJ1-4; D unclear. CDR3 size: 15 residues. Germline values: CDR1 MGHRA, CDR2 YSYEKL. Deletions cut 4 bases from V and 10 bases from J, with 19 bases between. The CDR3 DNA is TGCGCCAGCAGCCCTCAAGAGGTCCAACTTGGAAAACTGTTTTTT. Translated, it gives CASSPQEVQLGKLFF.

The V call is TRBV6-4, the J call TRBJ1-5; D not resolved. The CDR3 runs 14 residues. Looked up from germline, CDR1 is MRHNA and CDR2 is SNTAGT. V gave up 8 bases and J gave up 1 base, with 12 bases separating them. Here the CDR3 reads CASGAWRSNQPQHF. In nucleotides, the CDR3 is TGTGCCAGCGGCGCCTGGAGGAGCAATCAGCCCCAGCATTTT.

The CDR3 coding sequence is TGTGCCAGTTATTCCCTCTTAAACAGGGTCCGGACTGAAGCTTTCTTT. Its translation: CASYSLLNRVRTEAFF. The chain carries TRBV19 and TRBJ1-1; D is possibly TRBD1 (6 bases). V was clipped by 8 bases and J by 5 bases, with 24 bases between them. The CDR3 length is 16 residues. Germline CDR1 is LNHDA and CDR2 is SQIVND (reference sequence).

This clone was seen only a few times. The chain joins TRBV10-3 to TRBJ2-1, with a weak D call TRBD2 (5 bases). Germline V CDR1 and CDR2: ENHRY, SYGVKD. Trimming shortened V by 4 bases and J by 4 bases, and 14 bases separated the two germline ends. This CDR3 has 15 amino acids. The CDR3 nucleotides read TGTGCCATCAGTGGTGGAAGCGGCGAATACAATGAGCAGTTCTTC. Its translation is CAISGGSGEYNEQFF.

The V call is TRBV5-6, the J call TRBJ1-2; no definite D call. This CDR3 has 12 residues. The V end lost 3 bases, the J end lost 4 bases, and 7 bases lay between the germline ends. Germline CDR1 reads SGHDT; CDR2 reads YYEEEE. The CDR3 coding sequence is TGTGCCAGCAGCTCGGTTGGCTATGGCTACACCTTC. It is translated as CASSSVGYGYTF. The full variable domain, in which reference TRBV5-6 and TRBJ1-2 provide the parts outside the CDR3, is DAGVTQSPTHLIKTRGQQVTLRCSPKSGHDTVSWYQQALGQGPQFIFQYYEEEERQRGNFPDRFSGHQFPNYSSELNVNALLLGDSALYLCASSSVGYGYTFGSGTRLTVV.

The chain couples TRBV12-5 to TRBJ1-2, with a weak D call TRBD1 (6 bases). This CDR3 region has 14 residues. Trimming removed 7 bases from V and 4 bases from J, with 16 bases in between. Germline CDR1 and CDR2: LGHNT and FRNRAP. The CDR3 sequence: CASALDSMGYGYTF. The CDR3 nucleotides read TGTGCTAGTGCCCTGGACAGCATGGGCTATGGCTACACCTTC.

The chain has TRBV14 and TRBJ1-2, with a tentative D call TRBD1 (5 bases). This CDR3 contains 14 residues. Trimming pared 1 base from V and 5 bases from J, leaving 11 bases between. Germline CDR1 is SGHDN and CDR2 is FVKESK. CDR3 protein: CASSQAAGPYGYTF. The CDR3 nucleotides read TGTGCCAGCAGCCAAGCGGCAGGGCCATATGGCTACACCTTC.

The chain recombines TRBV6-5 with TRBJ1-6, with D possibly matching TRBD1 (6 bases). The length of the CDR3 is 15 residues. Trimming stripped 2 bases from V and 10 bases from J, with 15 bases between. CDR1 MNHEY and CDR2 SVGAGI come from the germline V gene. CDR3 sequence: CASSYGQLGGSPLHF. The CDR3 bases are TGTGCCAGCAGTTACGGACAGTTGGGGGGGTCACCCCTCCACTTT.

This CDR3 is CASSFPNPSGGIVRDRGSNQPQHF. DNA for the CDR3: TGTGCCAGCAGTTTCCCCAACCCTAGTGGAGGGATCGTCCGGGACAGGGGTAGCAATCAGCCCCAGCATTTT. This chain joins TRBV28 and TRBJ1-5; 10 nucleotides match TRBD1. Germline loops: CDR1 MDHEN, CDR2 SYDVKM. This CDR3 is built from 24 residues. Losses at the gene ends were 3 bases for V and 0 bases for J; bases not matched to a gene: 26.

The chain links TRBV15 to TRBJ1-2; 9 nucleotides line up with TRBD1. Per germline, CDR1 LNHNV and CDR2 YYDKDF (reference sequence). The CDR3 covers 16 residues. The ends lost 5 bases at V and 4 bases at J; junction bases unmatched: 11. The CDR3 sequence: CATSYRDREDVYGYTF. The CDR3 DNA is TGTGCCACCAGCTACCGGGACAGGGAGGACGTCTATGGCTACACCTTC.

The J gene is TRBJ2-2, the V gene TRBV7-9; a possible D gene is TRBD1 (6 bases). The germline gives CDR1 SEHNR, CDR2 FQNEAQ (reference sequence). V was cut by 4 bases and J by 2 bases, with 17 bases left in between. The CDR3 contains 17 residues. Here the CDR3 DNA reads TGTGCCAGCAGCTCTACGACAGGTACCTTTAACACCGGGGAGCTGTTTTTT. This translates into CASSSTTGTFNTGELFF.

V gene TRBV2 combines with J gene TRBJ1-1; possibly TRBD1 for D (6 bases). V was trimmed by 5 bases and J by 1 base, leaving 11 bases between them. Germline V gene lookup returns CDR1 SNHLY and CDR2 FYNNEI. CDR3 size: 14 residues. The CDR3 DNA reads TGTGCCAGCAGTATACAGGGTTGGAACACTGAAGCTTTCTTT. Translation gives CASSIQGWNTEAFF.

V gene TRBV30 combines with J gene TRBJ1-2; 7 positions match TRBD1. In germline, CDR1 is GTSNPN, CDR2 SVGIG (reference sequence). CDR3 length equals 13 residues. With V trimmed by 1 base and J by 5 bases, 4 bases remained unmatched. The CDR3 DNA reads TGTGCCTGGAGTGGACAGGGCTTTTATGGCTACACCTTC. The encoded protein is CAWSGQGFYGYTF.